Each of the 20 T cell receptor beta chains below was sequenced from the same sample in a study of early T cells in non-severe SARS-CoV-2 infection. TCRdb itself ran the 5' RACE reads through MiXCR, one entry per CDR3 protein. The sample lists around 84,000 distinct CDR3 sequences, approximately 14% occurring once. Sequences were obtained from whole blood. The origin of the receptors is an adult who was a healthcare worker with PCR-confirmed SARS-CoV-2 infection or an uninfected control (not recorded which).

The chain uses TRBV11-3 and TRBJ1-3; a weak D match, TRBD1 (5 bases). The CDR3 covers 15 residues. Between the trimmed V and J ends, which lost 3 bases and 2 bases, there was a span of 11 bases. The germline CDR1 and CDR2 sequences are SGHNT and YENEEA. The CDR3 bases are TGTGCCAGCAGCTTTGGGGGGACCCCTGGAAACACCATATATTTT. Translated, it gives CASSFGGTPGNTIYF.

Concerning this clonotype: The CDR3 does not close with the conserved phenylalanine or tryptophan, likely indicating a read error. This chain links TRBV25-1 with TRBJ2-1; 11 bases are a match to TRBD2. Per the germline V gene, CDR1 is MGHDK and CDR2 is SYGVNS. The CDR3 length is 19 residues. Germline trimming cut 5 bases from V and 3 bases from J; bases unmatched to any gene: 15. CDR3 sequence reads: CASSSPPPLAGERYNEQFS. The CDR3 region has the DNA TGTGCCAGCAGTAGCCCGCCCCCACTAGCGGGAGAACGCTACAATGAGCAGTTCTCC.

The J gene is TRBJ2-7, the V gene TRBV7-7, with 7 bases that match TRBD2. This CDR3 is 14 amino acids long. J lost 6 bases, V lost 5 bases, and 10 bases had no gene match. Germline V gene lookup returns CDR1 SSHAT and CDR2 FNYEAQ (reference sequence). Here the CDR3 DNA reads TGTGCCAGCAGCCTTAGCGGGTTAACGGGCGAGCAGTACTTC. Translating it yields CASSLSGLTGEQYF. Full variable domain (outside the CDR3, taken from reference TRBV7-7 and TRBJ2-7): GAGVSQSPRYKVTKRGQDVTLRCDPISSHATLYWYQQALGQGPEFLTYFNYEAQPDKSGLPSDRFSAERPEGSISTLTIQRTEQRDSAMYRCASSLSGLTGEQYFGPGTRLTVT.

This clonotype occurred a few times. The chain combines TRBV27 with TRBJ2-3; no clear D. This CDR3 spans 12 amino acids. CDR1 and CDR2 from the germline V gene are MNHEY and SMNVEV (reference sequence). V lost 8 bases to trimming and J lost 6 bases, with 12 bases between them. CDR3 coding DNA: TGTGCCAGCGGGATTTGGGCGGATACGCAGTATTTT. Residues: CASGIWADTQYF.

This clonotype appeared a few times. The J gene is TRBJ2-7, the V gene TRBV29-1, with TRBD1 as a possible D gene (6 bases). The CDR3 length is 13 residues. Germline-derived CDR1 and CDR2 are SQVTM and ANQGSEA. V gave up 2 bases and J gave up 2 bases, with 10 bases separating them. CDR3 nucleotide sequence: TGCAGCGTTGAACGGGCAGGGGCCTACGAGCAGTACTTC. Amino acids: CSVERAGAYEQYF.

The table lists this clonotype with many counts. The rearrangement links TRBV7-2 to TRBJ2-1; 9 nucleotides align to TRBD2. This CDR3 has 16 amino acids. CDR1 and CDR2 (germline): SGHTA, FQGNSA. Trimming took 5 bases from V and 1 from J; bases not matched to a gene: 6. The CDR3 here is CASSSHSGRSYNEQFF. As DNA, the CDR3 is TGTGCCAGCAGCAGCCATAGCGGGAGATCCTACAATGAGCAGTTCTTC.

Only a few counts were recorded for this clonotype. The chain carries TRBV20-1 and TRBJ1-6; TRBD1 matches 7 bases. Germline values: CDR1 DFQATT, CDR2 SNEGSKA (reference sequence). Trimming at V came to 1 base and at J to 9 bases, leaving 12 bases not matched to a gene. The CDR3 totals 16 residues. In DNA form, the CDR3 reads TGCAGTGCTAGAGTTGTTGGAGGGGGCGCGGGTTCACCCCTCCACTTT. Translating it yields CSARVVGGGAGSPLHF.

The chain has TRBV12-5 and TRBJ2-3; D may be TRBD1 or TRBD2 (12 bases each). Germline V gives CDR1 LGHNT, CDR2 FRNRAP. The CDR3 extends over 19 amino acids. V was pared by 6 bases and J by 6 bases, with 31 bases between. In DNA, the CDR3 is TGTGCTAGTGGCCCGGGACAGGGGGCTCTAGCGGGAGGGAGCGATACGCAGTATTTT. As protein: CASGPGQGALAGGSDTQYF.

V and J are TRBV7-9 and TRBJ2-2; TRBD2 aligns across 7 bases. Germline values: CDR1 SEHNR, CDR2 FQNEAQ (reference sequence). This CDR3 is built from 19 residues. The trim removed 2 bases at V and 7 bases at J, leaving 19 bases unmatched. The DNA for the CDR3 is TGTGCCAGCAGCTTACCCGGCGGTGTTAGCGGGCCCGTTAGCGGGGAGCTGTTTTTT. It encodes CASSLPGGVSGPVSGELFF.

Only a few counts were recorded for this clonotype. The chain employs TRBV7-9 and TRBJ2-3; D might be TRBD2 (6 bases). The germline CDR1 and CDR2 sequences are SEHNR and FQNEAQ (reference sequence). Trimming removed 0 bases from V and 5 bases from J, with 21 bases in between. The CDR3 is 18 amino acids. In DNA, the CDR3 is TGTGCCAGCAGCTTAGCTAGGAGAGCCCAACTGGGAGGAGATACGCAGTATTTT. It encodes CASSLARRAQLGGDTQYF.

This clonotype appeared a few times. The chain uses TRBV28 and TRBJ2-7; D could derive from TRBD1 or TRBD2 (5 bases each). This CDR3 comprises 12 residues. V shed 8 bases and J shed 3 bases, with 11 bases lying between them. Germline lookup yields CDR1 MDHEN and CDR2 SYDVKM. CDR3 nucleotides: TGTGCCAGCGTTAGGGGACGCTACGAGCAGTACTTC. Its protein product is CASVRGRYEQYF.

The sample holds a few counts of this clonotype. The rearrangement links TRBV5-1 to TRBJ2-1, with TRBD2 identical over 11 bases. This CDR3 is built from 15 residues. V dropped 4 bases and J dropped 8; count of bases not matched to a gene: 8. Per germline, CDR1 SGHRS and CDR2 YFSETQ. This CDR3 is CASSRKTSGRDEQFF. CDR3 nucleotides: TGCGCCAGCAGCCGTAAAACTAGCGGGAGAGATGAGCAGTTCTTC.

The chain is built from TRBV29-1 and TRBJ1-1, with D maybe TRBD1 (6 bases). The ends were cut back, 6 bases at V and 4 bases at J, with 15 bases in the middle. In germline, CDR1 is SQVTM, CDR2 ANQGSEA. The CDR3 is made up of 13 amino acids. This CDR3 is CSVDPGAVTEAFF. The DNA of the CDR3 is TGCAGCGTGGACCCAGGGGCGGTCACTGAAGCTTTCTTT.

CDR3 protein: CASSLLGMNTEAFF. CDR3 coding DNA: TGTGCCAGCAGCTTATTGGGAATGAACACTGAAGCTTTCTTT. The chain uses TRBV7-2 and TRBJ1-1; D is uncertain. Trimming cost V 2 bases and J 0 bases, with 7 bases left between them. In germline, CDR1 is SGHTA, CDR2 FQGNSA. This CDR3 is 14 amino acids long.

The CDR3 loop is CASSQELPDTQYF. In DNA, the CDR3 is TGTGCCAGCAGCCAAGAGCTACCAGATACGCAGTATTTT. V and J are TRBV3-1 and TRBJ2-3, with D unclear. Trimming took off 0 bases at V and 4 bases at J, with 5 bases between the two ends. This CDR3 is 13 amino acids long. Germline CDR1 LGHDT, CDR2 YNNKEL (reference sequence).

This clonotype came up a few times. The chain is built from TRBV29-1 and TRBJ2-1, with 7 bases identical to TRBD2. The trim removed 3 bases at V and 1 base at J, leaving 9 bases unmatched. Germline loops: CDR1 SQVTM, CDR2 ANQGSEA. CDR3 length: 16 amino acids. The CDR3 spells CSVDSSGAKSYNEQFF. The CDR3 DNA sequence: TGCAGCGTTGATTCTAGCGGAGCTAAGTCCTACAATGAGCAGTTCTTC.

CDR3 sequence reads: CASSLLGTQYF. Here the CDR3 DNA reads TGTGCCAGCAGCTTACTAGGTACGCAGTATTTT. The rearrangement uses TRBV3-1 and TRBJ2-3, with TRBD2 as a possible D gene (5 bases). This CDR3 has 11 residues. Germline values: CDR1 LGHDT, CDR2 YNNKEL (reference sequence). Trimming left V 5 bases short and J 8 bases short, with 8 bases between.

Here the CDR3 DNA reads TGTGCCAGCAGTGAACCGCGCTACACTGAAGCTTTCTTT. Protein: CASSEPRYTEAFF. The rearrangement links TRBV2 to TRBJ1-1; D ambiguous. The length of the CDR3 is 13 residues. The germline V gene has CDR1 SNHLY and CDR2 FYNNEI. Trimming left V 2 bases short and J 3 bases short, with 7 bases between.

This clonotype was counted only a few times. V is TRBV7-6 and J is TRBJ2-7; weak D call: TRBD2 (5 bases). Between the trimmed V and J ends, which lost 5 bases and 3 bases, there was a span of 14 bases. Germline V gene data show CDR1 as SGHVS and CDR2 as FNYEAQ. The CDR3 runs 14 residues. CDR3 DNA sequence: TGTGCCAGCAGCCCTGGCGGGTTTAACTACGAGCAGTACTTC. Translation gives CASSPGGFNYEQYF.

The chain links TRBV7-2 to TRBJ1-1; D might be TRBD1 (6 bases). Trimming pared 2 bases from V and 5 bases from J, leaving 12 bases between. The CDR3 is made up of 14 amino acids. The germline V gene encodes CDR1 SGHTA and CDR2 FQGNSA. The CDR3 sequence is CASSLNRVGTEAFF. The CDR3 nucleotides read TGTGCCAGCAGCTTAAACAGGGTTGGGACTGAAGCTTTCTTT.